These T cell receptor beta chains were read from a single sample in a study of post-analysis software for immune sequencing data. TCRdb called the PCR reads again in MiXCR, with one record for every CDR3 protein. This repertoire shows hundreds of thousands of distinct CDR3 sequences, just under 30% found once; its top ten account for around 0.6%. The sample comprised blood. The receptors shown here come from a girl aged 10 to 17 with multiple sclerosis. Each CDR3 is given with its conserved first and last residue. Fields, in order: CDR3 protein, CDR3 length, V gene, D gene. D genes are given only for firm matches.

CDR3aa: CASSLGLAGRYNEQFF
len: 16
v_gene: TRBV6-2/TRBV6-3
d_gene: TRBD2

CDR3aa: CAISAEGYEQYF
len: 12
v_gene: TRBV10-3
d_gene: NA

CDR3aa: CASSLPGVQNEQFF
len: 14
v_gene: TRBV7-9
d_gene: NA

CDR3aa: CASSLRGAGGKDEQFF
len: 16
v_gene: TRBV7-9
d_gene: TRBD2

CDR3aa: CASSVGSLAGVDEQFF
len: 16
v_gene: TRBV9
d_gene: TRBD2

CDR3aa: CAIVDRLNQPQHF
len: 13
v_gene: TRBV10-3
d_gene: NA

CDR3aa: CASNRYDSYNEQFF
len: 14
v_gene: TRBV5-1
d_gene: NA

CDR3aa: CASSYSTSGEQYF
len: 13
v_gene: TRBV6-6
d_gene: NA

CDR3aa: CASSQVAQNYGYTF
len: 14
v_gene: TRBV4-1
d_gene: NA

CDR3aa: CASSLGFQGINYEQYF
len: 16
v_gene: TRBV7-8
d_gene: NA

CDR3aa: CASSSQGTVEKLFF
len: 14
v_gene: TRBV28
d_gene: NA

CDR3aa: CASSLGTAGGGYEQYF
len: 16
v_gene: TRBV7-6
d_gene: TRBD2

CDR3aa: CASRGQGLYYNEQYF
len: 15
v_gene: TRBV28
d_gene: TRBD1

CDR3aa: CASSQEMLSRDYNSPLHF
len: 18
v_gene: TRBV4-2
d_gene: NA

CDR3aa: CATSRDLSGVSTQYF
len: 15
v_gene: TRBV15
d_gene: TRBD2

CDR3aa: CASSPTTSEQFF
len: 12
v_gene: TRBV12-3/TRBV12-4
d_gene: NA

CDR3aa: CASSPGRGNYDGNQPQHF
len: 18
v_gene: TRBV7-8
d_gene: NA

CDR3aa: CAGSILPTEEQYF
len: 13
v_gene: TRBV7-2
d_gene: NA

CDR3aa: CANEVGTGSGGEQFF
len: 15
v_gene: TRBV2
d_gene: TRBD2

CDR3aa: CASSYSTVVRDEQYF
len: 15
v_gene: TRBV6-6
d_gene: NA

CDR3aa: CASSRRTIYTQYF
len: 13
v_gene: TRBV14
d_gene: NA

CDR3aa: CASSLFLSGLGEQYF
len: 15
v_gene: TRBV28
d_gene: NA

CDR3aa: CASSLEAGGAKNIQYF
len: 16
v_gene: TRBV5-6
d_gene: TRBD2

CDR3aa: CASSLSGLNQPQHF
len: 14
v_gene: TRBV28
d_gene: NA

CDR3aa: CASSLGINRVREDTQYF
len: 17
v_gene: TRBV5-5
d_gene: NA

CDR3aa: CASRKWGLQGSPRELFF
len: 17
v_gene: TRBV27
d_gene: NA

CDR3aa: CASSPPVAGDDDEQFF
len: 16
v_gene: TRBV18
d_gene: TRBD2

CDR3aa: CASKEGANQPQHF
len: 13
v_gene: TRBV2
d_gene: NA

CDR3aa: CASRQSSGYSYEQYF
len: 15
v_gene: TRBV3-1
d_gene: NA

CDR3aa: CATSRDPAGGWIETQYF
len: 17
v_gene: TRBV15
d_gene: TRBD2

CDR3aa: CSTRVIVENF
len: 10
v_gene: TRBV20-1
d_gene: NA

CDR3aa: CASSEAFAAEQFF
len: 13
v_gene: TRBV6-1
d_gene: NA

CDR3aa: CASSLVTGTSYNEQFF
len: 16
v_gene: TRBV7-2
d_gene: NA

CDR3aa: CASSNRVGGIQYF
len: 13
v_gene: TRBV3-1
d_gene: NA

CDR3aa: CASSTPRDRENTEAFF
len: 16
v_gene: TRBV7-9
d_gene: TRBD1

CDR3aa: CATREGTEAFF
len: 11
v_gene: TRBV24-1
d_gene: NA

CDR3aa: CASNGGFRDEQFF
len: 13
v_gene: TRBV5-1
d_gene: NA

CDR3aa: CASSQLQGGETQYF
len: 14
v_gene: TRBV4-1
d_gene: NA

CDR3aa: CSARDLGTSGPPYF
len: 14
v_gene: TRBV20-1
d_gene: TRBD2

CDR3aa: CSVGSQGKIQYF
len: 12
v_gene: TRBV29-1
d_gene: NA

CDR3aa: CASSRGTGAGANVLTF
len: 16
v_gene: TRBV3-1
d_gene: TRBD1

CDR3aa: CASSESTPGTGVGEQYF
len: 17
v_gene: TRBV10-1
d_gene: TRBD1

CDR3aa: CASSQGQVTHLIAKNIQYF
len: 19
v_gene: TRBV7-9
d_gene: TRBD1